The 31 T cell receptor beta chains below all came from one sample that was sequenced in a study of cytomegalovirus exposure and HLA in healthy donors. Libraries were prepared by immunoSEQ multiplex PCR; TCRdb keeps only in-frame clonotypes and omits some of them. This table holds some 170,000 clones, around nine tenths found once. Specimen: PBMCs. Source of these receptors: a man aged 25 to 40 in good health and CMV-seropositive.

The rearrangement links TRBV25-1 to TRBJ2-3; TRBD2 is a possible D gene (6 bases). CDR1 and CDR2 (germline): MGHDK, SYGVNS. CDR3 length: 13 amino acids. Trimming took 2 bases from V and 6 from J, leaving 9 bases between them. As DNA, the CDR3 is TGTGCCAGCAGTGAAGGGGGGAAGGATACGCAGTATTTT. Translating gives CASSEGGKDTQYF.

The CDR3 loop is CASKGLDSPLHF. The CDR3 nucleotides are TGTGCCAGCAAAGGCCTTGATTCACCCCTCCACTTT. The chain has TRBV25-1 and TRBJ1-6; D is ambiguous. Germline V gene lookup returns CDR1 MGHDK and CDR2 SYGVNS. V was trimmed by 7 bases and J by 8 bases, leaving 9 bases between them. CDR3 length: 12 amino acids.

The rearrangement links TRBV5-1 to TRBJ2-7; 10 positions agree with TRBD2. The junction had 12 bases not matched to a gene; V was cut back by 2 bases and J by 7 bases. Germline CDR1 is SGHRS and CDR2 is YFSETQ. The CDR3 is made up of 16 amino acids. The CDR3, as DNA: TGCGCCAGCAGCTTAGGGACTAGCGTGTTGACGGGGGAGCAGTACTTC. Its protein product is CASSLGTSVLTGEQYF.

The chain recombines TRBV7-9 with TRBJ2-5; 8 bases agree with TRBD2. The CDR3 has 15 amino acids. J lost 5 bases, V lost 1 base, and 6 bases had no gene match. Germline CDR1 SEHNR, CDR2 FQNEAQ (reference sequence). In DNA, the CDR3 is TGTGCCAGCAGCTTAGTAGCGGGGCTCTGGGAGACCCAGTACTTC. Translation gives CASSLVAGLWETQYF.

Note on this clone: The identical CDR3 is also encoded by other nucleotide sequences in the sample. CDR3: CASSVGGRETQYF. For the CDR3, the DNA is TGTGCCAGCAGCGTAGGGGGAAGAGAGACCCAGTACTTC. V and J are TRBV9 and TRBJ2-5; D is undetermined. The CDR3 loop spans 13 amino acids. CDR1 and CDR2 (germline): SGDLS, YYNGEE. V shed 0 bases and J shed 4 bases, with 7 bases lying between them.

The chain is built from TRBV5-1 and TRBJ1-1, with a possible D match to TRBD1 (5 bases). The CDR3 is 15 amino acids. Germline V gene data show CDR1 as SGHRS and CDR2 as YFSETQ. The V end was cut by 0 bases, the J end by 3 bases, with 12 bases between. In DNA, the CDR3 is TGCGCCAGCAGCTTGGTGGCCATGGGGGACACTGAAGCTTTCTTT. Translated: CASSLVAMGDTEAFF.

The chain couples TRBV27 to TRBJ2-1, with 9 bases lining up with TRBD2. The CDR3 has 16 amino acids. After removal of 5 bases from V and 6 bases from J, the junction contained 11 bases not matched to a gene. Germline lookup yields CDR1 MNHEY and CDR2 SMNVEV (reference sequence). The CDR3 DNA reads TGTGCCAGCAGTCGGGGGCTAGCGGGGTACTTCAATGAGCAGTTCTTC. Translating gives CASSRGLAGYFNEQFF.

Written as DNA, the CDR3 is TGTGCCAGCAGTGAAGCTTCGGACGGGGAGCTGTTTTTT. Protein sequence: CASSEASDGELFF. The chain recombines TRBV2 with TRBJ2-2; D is unclear. Germline loops: CDR1 SNHLY, CDR2 FYNNEI. Trimming stripped 0 bases from V and 7 bases from J, with 6 bases between. The CDR3 is 13 residues long.

The chain employs TRBV7-9 and TRBJ2-5; no clear D gene. The CDR3 has 13 residues. Trimming took off 8 bases at V and 5 bases at J, with 15 bases between the two ends. CDR1 and CDR2 (germline): SEHNR, FQNEAQ (reference sequence). The CDR3 spells CASELRVGETQYF. DNA of the CDR3: TGTGCCAGCGAACTCCGGGTGGGGGAGACCCAGTACTTC.

This clone was seen a single time. This chain links TRBV7-8 with TRBJ1-2; tentative D call: TRBD1 (6 bases). This CDR3 is 14 amino acids long. The germline V gene has CDR1 SGHVS and CDR2 FQNEAQ. V lost 6 bases and J 0 bases, leaving 11 bases between the germline ends. The CDR3 spells CASSLNRANYGYTF. The CDR3 DNA follows: TGTGCCAGCAGTCTCAACAGGGCTAACTATGGCTACACCTTC.

The chain links TRBV4-3 to TRBJ2-7; 7 bases are a match to TRBD2. This CDR3 is built from 15 residues. CDR1 and CDR2 (germline): LGHNA, YSLEER. Trimming cost V 3 bases and J 1 base; bases outside gene matches: 6. CDR3 residues: CASSQQRGVSYEQYF. As DNA, the CDR3 is TGCGCCAGCAGCCAGCAGCGGGGAGTGTCCTACGAGCAGTACTTC.

The rearrangement links TRBV5-1 to TRBJ2-5, with D possibly being TRBD2 (6 bases). The CDR3 runs to 14 residues. V was cut by 2 bases and J by 5 bases, with 13 bases left in between. Germline lookup yields CDR1 SGHRS and CDR2 YFSETQ. Here the CDR3 reads CASSFAGLGETQYF. CDR3 nucleotides: TGCGCCAGCAGCTTCGCGGGGTTGGGCGAGACCCAGTACTTC.

This chain joins TRBV19 and TRBJ1-1; D is unclear. From germline, CDR1 is LNHDA and CDR2 SQIVND (reference sequence). The CDR3 loop spans 14 amino acids. Trimming pared 8 bases from V and 0 bases from J, leaving 13 bases between. CDR3 protein: CASYKEQLNTEAFF. DNA of the CDR3: TGTGCCAGTTATAAGGAACAGTTGAACACTGAAGCTTTCTTT.

This clone was observed a few times. CDR3 amino acids: CASSQDRQGNTEAFF. DNA of the CDR3: TGTGCCAGCAGCCAAGATAGGCAGGGGAACACTGAAGCTTTCTTT. This sequence joins TRBV14 and TRBJ1-1, with D possibly being TRBD1 (5 bases). The germline CDR1 and CDR2 sequences are SGHDN and FVKESK. V lost 0 bases and J 1 base, leaving 9 bases between the germline ends. CDR3 length: 15 residues. Supplemented by reference TRBV14 and TRBJ1-1, the full variable domain reads EAGVTQFPSHSVIEKGQTVTLRCDPISGHDNLYWYRRVMGKEIKFLLHFVKESKQDESGMPNNRFLAERTGGTYSTLKVQPAELEDSGVYFCASSQDRQGNTEAFFGQGTRLTVV.

The genes are TRBV18 and TRBJ1-6, with no clear D. The germline V and J ends were trimmed by 1 base and 7 bases, with 11 bases remaining between them. The CDR3 has 15 residues. CDR1 KGHSH and CDR2 LQKENI come from the germline V gene. The CDR3: CASSPRPLENSPLHF. CDR3 DNA sequence: TGTGCCAGCTCACCACGGCCATTGGAGAATTCACCCCTCCACTTT. The full variable domain, in which reference TRBV18 and TRBJ1-6 provide the parts outside the CDR3, is NAGVMQNPRHLVRRRGQEARLRCSPMKGHSHVYWYRQLPEEGLKFMVYLQKENIIDESGMPKERFSAEFPKEGPSILRIQQVVRGDSAAYFCASSPRPLENSPLHFGNGTRLTVT.

This chain connects TRBV10-3 to TRBJ2-3, with 13 bases matching TRBD2. After removal of 6 bases from V and 4 bases from J, the junction contained 7 bases not matched to a gene. Germline V lookup: CDR1 ENHRY, CDR2 SYGVKD. This CDR3 comprises 16 residues. This chain's CDR3 is CAIRVTSGGPADTQYF. CDR3 in DNA: TGTGCCATCAGGGTGACTAGCGGGGGGCCCGCAGATACGCAGTATTTT.

This sequence joins TRBV5-1 and TRBJ2-7; either TRBD1 or TRBD2 may supply D (5 bases each). Germline V CDR1 and CDR2: SGHRS, YFSETQ. This CDR3 contains 14 residues. V lost 4 bases and J lost 3, with 14 bases in between. The CDR3 reads CASSLGTENYEQYF. CDR3 nucleotide sequence: TGCGCCAGCAGCCTGGGGACGGAAAACTACGAGCAGTACTTC.

The V and J genes are TRBV4-3 and TRBJ1-1, with D unclear. The V and J ends lost 0 bases and 0 bases respectively, with 14 bases between them. This CDR3 contains 17 residues. Germline V gene lookup returns CDR1 LGHNA and CDR2 YSLEER. This CDR3 reads CASSQDPAGEMNTEAFF. The CDR3 DNA sequence: TGCGCCAGCAGCCAAGACCCGGCCGGGGAGATGAACACTGAAGCTTTCTTT.

The chain is built from TRBV5-4 and TRBJ2-1; 8 bases agree with TRBD1. The CDR3 length is 18 residues. The germline gives CDR1 SGHNT, CDR2 YYREEE (reference sequence). J gave up 9 bases and V 0 bases, and 17 bases lay outside the gene matches. The DNA for the CDR3 is TGTGCCAGCAGCTTGGCCGGCGGTCTGGACAGGGTGCAAGTTGAGCAGTTCTTC. Translated, it gives CASSLAGGLDRVQVEQFF.

This chain links TRBV5-8 with TRBJ1-2; unclear D gene. This CDR3 contains 13 residues. The V end was cut by 0 bases, the J end by 3 bases, with 6 bases between. Per germline, CDR1 SGHTS and CDR2 YDEGEE. In nucleotides, the CDR3 is TGTGCCAGCAGCTTGGACAGTGACTATGGCTACACCTTC. Translation gives CASSLDSDYGYTF. Combining the CDR3 with reference TRBV5-8 and TRBJ1-2 gives the whole variable domain EAGVTQSPTHLIKTRGQQATLRCSPISGHTSVYWYQQALGLGLQFLLWYDEGEERNRGNFPPRFSGRQFPNYSSELNVNALELEDSALYLCASSLDSDYGYTFGSGTRLTVV.

The CDR3 region is CASSDLKEKLFF. CDR3 nucleotides: TGTGCCAGCAGTGACCTCAAGGAAAAACTGTTTTTT. V gene TRBV2 combines with J gene TRBJ1-4; D uncertain. V was clipped by 3 bases and J by 8 bases, with 7 bases between them. The CDR3 spans 12 residues. Per germline, CDR1 SNHLY and CDR2 FYNNEI.

The CDR3 DNA reads TGTGCTAGTGGTGGGCGGGGTCAGCCCCAGCATTTT. As protein: CASGGRGQPQHF. This rearrangement joins TRBV12-5 to TRBJ1-5; D unclear. Germline lookup yields CDR1 LGHNT and CDR2 FRNRAP. The CDR3 is made up of 12 amino acids. Trimming stripped 5 bases from V and 6 bases from J, with 8 bases between.

The V gene is TRBV7-2, the J gene TRBJ2-1, with TRBD2 matching over 11 bases. The CDR3 has 15 amino acids. V was pared by 0 bases and J by 10 bases, with 5 bases of the junction left unmatched. Looked up from germline, CDR1 is SGHTA and CDR2 is FQGNSA. The CDR3 DNA follows: TGTGCCAGCAGCTTAGCGCGTACTAGCGGGGGCGAGCAGTTCTTC. Translation gives CASSLARTSGGEQFF.

This chain uses TRBV11-2 with TRBJ2-7; D might be TRBD2 (6 bases). The V and J ends lost 3 bases and 3 bases respectively, with 15 bases between them. The CDR3 consists of 15 residues. Per germline, CDR1 SGHAT and CDR2 FQNNGV. The CDR3 sequence is CASSFFGTLNYEQYF. CDR3 nucleotides: TGTGCCAGCAGCTTCTTCGGGACTCTAAACTACGAGCAGTACTTC.

To note about this clone: Additional DNA sequences in this sample encode the identical CDR3. The gene calls are TRBV29-1 and TRBJ2-7, with 10 bases identical to TRBD1. Germline V CDR1 and CDR2: SQVTM, ANQGSEA. Trimming at V came to 5 bases and at J to 0 bases, leaving 4 bases not matched to a gene. CDR3 size: 14 residues. The CDR3 loop is CSVSRDRGSYEQYF. The CDR3 bases are TGCAGCGTTTCCCGGGACAGGGGCTCCTACGAGCAGTACTTC.

V gene TRBV27 combines with J gene TRBJ1-1; possible D gene TRBD1, 5 bases. Trimming took off 2 bases at V and 4 bases at J, with 11 bases between the two ends. The CDR3 is 14 amino acids. CDR1 and CDR2 from the germline V gene are MNHEY and SMNVEV (reference sequence). The CDR3 loop reads CASSLIGDLTEAFF. The CDR3 nucleotides are TGTGCCAGCAGTTTAATAGGGGACCTCACTGAAGCTTTCTTT.

The chain links TRBV6-1 to TRBJ2-2; TRBD1 agrees at 7 bases. Germline V gene data show CDR1 as MNHNS and CDR2 as SASEGT. CDR3 length: 13 residues. The ends lost 6 bases at V and 6 bases at J; junction bases unmatched: 4. The CDR3 nucleotides are TGTGCCAGCAGCGACAGGGCCTCCGGGGAGCTGTTTTTT. It translates to CASSDRASGELFF.

V is TRBV30 and J is TRBJ2-2; D gene uncertain. This CDR3 has 13 residues. The germline gives CDR1 GTSNPN, CDR2 SVGIG (reference sequence). Deletions cut 4 bases from V and 1 base from J, with 7 bases between. CDR3: CAWNGWNTGELFF. The CDR3 coding sequence is TGTGCCTGGAATGGGTGGAACACCGGGGAGCTGTTTTTT.

This clone was recorded once. J is TRBJ1-1 and V is TRBV27, with D unresolved. The CDR3 extends over 13 amino acids. V was pared by 6 bases and J by 5 bases, with 13 bases between. Germline V lookup: CDR1 MNHEY, CDR2 SMNVEV (reference sequence). The CDR3 coding sequence is TGTGCCAGCAGGGCGGCAGCGGGGACTGAAGCTTTCTTT. As protein: CASRAAAGTEAFF.

V and J are TRBV19 and TRBJ2-7; either TRBD1 or TRBD2 may fit D (5 bases each). Germline V gives CDR1 LNHDA, CDR2 SQIVND (reference sequence). This CDR3 spans 13 amino acids. Trimming took off 10 bases at V and 2 bases at J, with 15 bases between the two ends. The CDR3: CATAGTPTYEQYF. The CDR3 coding sequence is TGTGCCACAGCCGGGACCCCTACCTACGAGCAGTACTTC.

The chain combines TRBV7-2 with TRBJ1-3; D gene ambiguous. This CDR3 has 15 amino acids. V lost 10 bases to trimming and J lost 2 bases, with 18 bases between them. Per the germline V gene, CDR1 is SGHTA and CDR2 is FQGNSA. The CDR3 protein is CATSPLGAAGNTIYF. The CDR3 nucleotides read TGTGCCACCTCTCCCCTCGGTGCCGCTGGAAACACCATATATTTT.